This T cell receptor beta chain derives from a study of cytotoxic CD8 clonotypes in ibrutinib-treated CLL. Sequencing used immunoSEQ multiplex PCR; TCRdb keeps in-frame clones, though not all of them. The sample has roughly 76,000 clones, over 75% seen once; the top ten hold 7.5% to 9.5%. This CDR3 has 15 residues. With 7 bases clipped from V and 1 base from J, the junction kept 4 bases outside the gene matches. CDR1 is MDHEN, CDR2 SYDVKM, per germline. The sequenced sample was PBMCs, obtained at disease progression, from a patient treated with ibrutinib. The chain couples TRBV28 to TRBJ2-3, with TRBD1 identical over 11 bases. This clonotype originated in a human donor with chronic lymphocytic leukemia. The CDR3 DNA follows: TGTGCCAGCAATCCGGGACAGGGGGGCACAGATACGCAGTATTTT. This translates into CASNPGQGGTDTQYF.